This T cell receptor beta chain was identified during a study of T-cell memory formation after mild COVID-19. TCRdb independently ran MiXCR on the 5' RACE reads; one entry per CDR3 protein. The sample carries about 350,000 distinct CDR3 sequences, roughly 13% recorded once. Germline lookup yields CDR1 SGHVS and CDR2 FNYEAQ. The V segment lost 5 bases and the J segment 8 bases; nucleotides outside the gene matches: 20. There are 18 residues in the CDR3. This TCR was recovered from a man between 18 and 35 years old who had mild COVID-19 (a few samples of this study predate the infection). Cell type and time point are not known. V and J are TRBV7-6 and TRBJ2-1, with TRBD1 matching 8 bases. Sequencing was carried out using PBMCs or a T cell subset sorted from them (not recorded which). CDR3 coding DNA: TGTGCCAGCAGCGCCACTTACCAGGGGGCAAACCGTAAGGATGAGCAGTTCTTC. It translates to CASSATYQGANRKDEQFF.